This T cell receptor (beta chain) was captured in a study of cytomegalovirus exposure and HLA in healthy donors. Study at large: Out of 398 genotyped donors, roughly 80% belonged to the Caucasian-associated ancestry cluster. Study findings and constraints: The authors listed over 150 TCR beta chains as cytomegalovirus-associated. V- and J-gene trimming of TCR beta was linked (in a later analysis) to a missense DCLRE1C variant.

CDR3 size: 14 residues. Germline CDR1 and CDR2: SGHRS and YFSETQ. PCR employed 60 Vbeta and 13 Jbeta primers. The repertoire was sequenced with immunoSEQ multiplex PCR; TCRdb's copy has only in-frame clones and lacks some. This sample has about 180,000 clones, with roughly 76% found just once. Of note for this clone: Its antigen is not identified. At one of its ends the junction is not consistent with the germline gene, which may arise from a read error.

The sample consisted of PBMCs. The chain carries TRBV5-1 and TRBJ1-1; TRBD1 might be the D (5 bases). The clonotype was recovered from a woman aged 18-29 years in good health and CMV-seropositive. The CDR3 spells CASRLEQGGTEAFF. The DNA of the CDR3 is TGCGCCAGCAGATTGGAGCAGGGTGGCACTGAAGCTTTCTTT. The full variable domain, its missing parts supplied by reference TRBV5-1 and TRBJ1-1, is KAGVTQTPRYLIKTRGQQVTLSCSPISGHRSVSWYQQTPGQGLQFLFEYFSETQRNKGNFPGRFSGRQFSNSRSEMNVSTLELGDSALYLCASRLEQGGTEAFFGQGTRLTVV.